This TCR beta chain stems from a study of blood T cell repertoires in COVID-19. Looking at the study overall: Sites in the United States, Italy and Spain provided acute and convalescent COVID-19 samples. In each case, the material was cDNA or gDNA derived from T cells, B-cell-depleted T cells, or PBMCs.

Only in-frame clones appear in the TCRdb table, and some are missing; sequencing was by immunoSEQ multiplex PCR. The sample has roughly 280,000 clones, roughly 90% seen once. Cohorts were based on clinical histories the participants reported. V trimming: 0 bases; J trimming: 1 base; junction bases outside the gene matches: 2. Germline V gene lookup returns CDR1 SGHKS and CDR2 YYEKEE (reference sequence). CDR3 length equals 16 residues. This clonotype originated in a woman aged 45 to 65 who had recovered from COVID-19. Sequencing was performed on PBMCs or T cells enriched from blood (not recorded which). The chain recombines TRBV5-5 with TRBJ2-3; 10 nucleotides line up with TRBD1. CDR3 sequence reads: CASSLGGTGGTDTQYF. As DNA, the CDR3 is TGTGCCAGCAGCTTGGGTGGGACAGGGGGCACAGATACGCAGTATTTT.